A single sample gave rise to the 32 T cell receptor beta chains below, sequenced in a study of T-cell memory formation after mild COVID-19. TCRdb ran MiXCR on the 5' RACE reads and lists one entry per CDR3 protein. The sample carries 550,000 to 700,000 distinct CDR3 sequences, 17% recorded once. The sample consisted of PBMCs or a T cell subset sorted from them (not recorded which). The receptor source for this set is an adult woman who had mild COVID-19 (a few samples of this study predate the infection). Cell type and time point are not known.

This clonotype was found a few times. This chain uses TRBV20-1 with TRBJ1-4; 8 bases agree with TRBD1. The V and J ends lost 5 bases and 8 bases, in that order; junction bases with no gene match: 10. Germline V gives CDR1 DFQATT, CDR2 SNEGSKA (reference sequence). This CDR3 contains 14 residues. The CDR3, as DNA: TGCAGTGCTCCTCCGGCAGGGGGCGGCGAAAAACTGTTTTTT. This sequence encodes CSAPPAGGGEKLFF.

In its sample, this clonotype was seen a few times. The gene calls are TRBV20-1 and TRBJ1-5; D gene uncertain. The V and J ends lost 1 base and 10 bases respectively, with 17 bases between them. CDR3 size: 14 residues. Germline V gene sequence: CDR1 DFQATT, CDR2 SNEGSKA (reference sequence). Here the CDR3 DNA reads TGCAGTGCTAGAGCGGCGGGCCCAGGCATACCCCAGCATTTT. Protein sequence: CSARAAGPGIPQHF.

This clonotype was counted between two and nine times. The CDR3 sequence: CASSSQGWNTEAFF. In DNA form, the CDR3 reads TGTGCCAGCAGCTCACAGGGGTGGAACACTGAAGCTTTCTTT. The chain links TRBV11-3 to TRBJ1-1; TRBD1 agrees at 7 bases. Losses at the gene ends were 4 bases for V and 1 base for J; bases not matched to a gene: 3. This CDR3 contains 14 residues. CDR1 SGHNT and CDR2 YENEEA come from the germline V gene.

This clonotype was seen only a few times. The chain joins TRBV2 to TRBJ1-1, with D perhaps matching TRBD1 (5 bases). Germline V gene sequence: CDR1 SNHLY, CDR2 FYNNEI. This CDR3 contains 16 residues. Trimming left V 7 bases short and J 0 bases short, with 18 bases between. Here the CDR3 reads CASKRFGPGMNTEAFF. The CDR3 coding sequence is TGTGCCAGCAAGAGGTTTGGTCCAGGGATGAACACTGAAGCTTTCTTT.

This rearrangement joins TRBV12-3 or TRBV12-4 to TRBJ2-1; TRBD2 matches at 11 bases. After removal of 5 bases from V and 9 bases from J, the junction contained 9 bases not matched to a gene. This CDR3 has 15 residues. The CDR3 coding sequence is TGTGCCAGCAGTGGGGGACTAGCGGCCCTTAGTGAGCAGTTCTTC. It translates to CASSGGLAALSEQFF.

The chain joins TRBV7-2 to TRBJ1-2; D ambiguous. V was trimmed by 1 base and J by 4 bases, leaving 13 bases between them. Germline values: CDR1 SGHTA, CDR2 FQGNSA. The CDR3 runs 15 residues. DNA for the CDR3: TGTGCCAGCAGCTTAGACGTTCCGACCCCCTATGGCTACACCTTC. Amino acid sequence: CASSLDVPTPYGYTF.

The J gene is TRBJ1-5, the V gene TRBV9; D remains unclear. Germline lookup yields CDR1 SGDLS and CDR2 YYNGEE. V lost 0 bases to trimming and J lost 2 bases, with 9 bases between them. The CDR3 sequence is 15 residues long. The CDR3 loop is CASSVGKGGNQPQHF. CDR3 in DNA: TGTGCCAGCAGCGTAGGGAAGGGTGGCAATCAGCCCCAGCATTTT.

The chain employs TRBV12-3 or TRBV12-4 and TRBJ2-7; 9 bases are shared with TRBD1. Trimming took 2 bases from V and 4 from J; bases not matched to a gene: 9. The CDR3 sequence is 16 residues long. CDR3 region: CASSLTLGTGRYEQYF. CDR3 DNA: TGTGCCAGCAGTTTAACCCTCGGGACAGGGCGGTACGAGCAGTACTTC.

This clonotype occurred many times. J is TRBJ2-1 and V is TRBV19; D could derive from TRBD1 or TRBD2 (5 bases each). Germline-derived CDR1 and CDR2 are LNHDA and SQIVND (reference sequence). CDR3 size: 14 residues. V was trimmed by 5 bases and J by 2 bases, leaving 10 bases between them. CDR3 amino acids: CASSPGTTYNEQFF. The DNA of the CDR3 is TGTGCCAGTAGTCCTGGGACCACCTACAATGAGCAGTTCTTC. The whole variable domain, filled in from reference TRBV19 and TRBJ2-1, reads DGGITQSPKYLFRKEGQNVTLSCEQNLNHDAMYWYRQDPGQGLRLIYYSQIVNDFQKGDIAEGYSVSREKKESFPLTVTSAQKNPTAFYLCASSPGTTYNEQFFGPGTRLTVL.

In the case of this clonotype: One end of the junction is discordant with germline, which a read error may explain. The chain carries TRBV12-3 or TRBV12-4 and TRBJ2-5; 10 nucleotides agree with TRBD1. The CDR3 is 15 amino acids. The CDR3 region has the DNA TGTGCCAGCGGCCCTGGGACAGGGGATAAAGACACCCAGTACTTC. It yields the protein CASGPGTGDKDTQYF.

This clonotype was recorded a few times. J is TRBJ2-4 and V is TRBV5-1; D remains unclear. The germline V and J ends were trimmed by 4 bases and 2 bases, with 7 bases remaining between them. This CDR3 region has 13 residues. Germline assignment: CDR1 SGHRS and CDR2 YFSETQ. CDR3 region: CASSPPSKNIQYF. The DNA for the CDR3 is TGCGCCAGCAGCCCTCCCTCCAAAAACATTCAGTACTTC.

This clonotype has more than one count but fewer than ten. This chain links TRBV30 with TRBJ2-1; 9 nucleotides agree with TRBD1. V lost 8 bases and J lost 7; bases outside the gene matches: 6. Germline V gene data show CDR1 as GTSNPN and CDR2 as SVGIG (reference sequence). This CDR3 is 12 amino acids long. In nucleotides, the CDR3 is TGTGCCCGGCGGACAGGGGTTAATGAGCAGTTCTTC. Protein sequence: CARRTGVNEQFF.

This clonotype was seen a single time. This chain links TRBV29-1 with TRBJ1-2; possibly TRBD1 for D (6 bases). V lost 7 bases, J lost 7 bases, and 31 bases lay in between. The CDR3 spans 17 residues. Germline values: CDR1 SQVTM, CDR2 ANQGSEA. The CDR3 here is CSALRGGGTRGGSGYTF. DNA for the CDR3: TGCAGCGCGTTGAGAGGGGGGGGAACCCGAGGGGGAAGTGGCTACACCTTC.

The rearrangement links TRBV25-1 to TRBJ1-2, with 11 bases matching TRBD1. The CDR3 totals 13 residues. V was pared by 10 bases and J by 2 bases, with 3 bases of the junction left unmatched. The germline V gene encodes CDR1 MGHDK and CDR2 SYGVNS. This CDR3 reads CATGQGANYGYTF. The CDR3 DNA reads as TGTGCCACCGGACAGGGGGCGAACTATGGCTACACCTTC.

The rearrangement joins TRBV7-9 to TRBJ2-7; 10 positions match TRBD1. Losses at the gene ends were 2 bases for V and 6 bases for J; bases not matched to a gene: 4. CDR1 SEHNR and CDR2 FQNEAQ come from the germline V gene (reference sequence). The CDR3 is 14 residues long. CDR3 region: CASSLLGTGAEQYF. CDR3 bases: TGTGCCAGCAGCTTACTAGGGACAGGGGCCGAGCAGTACTTC.

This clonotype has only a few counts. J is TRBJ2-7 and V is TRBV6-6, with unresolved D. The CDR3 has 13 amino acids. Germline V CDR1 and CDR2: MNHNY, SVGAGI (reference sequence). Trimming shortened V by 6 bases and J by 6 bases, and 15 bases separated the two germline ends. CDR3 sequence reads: CASSRPGSSEQYF. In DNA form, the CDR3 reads TGTGCCAGCAGCCGGCCAGGCTCTTCCGAGCAGTACTTC.

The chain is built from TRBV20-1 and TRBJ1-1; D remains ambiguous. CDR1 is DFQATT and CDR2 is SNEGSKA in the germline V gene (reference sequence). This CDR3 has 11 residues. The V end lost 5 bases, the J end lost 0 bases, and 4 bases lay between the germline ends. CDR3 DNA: TGCAGTGCTCATCTGAACACTGAAGCTTTCTTT. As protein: CSAHLNTEAFF.

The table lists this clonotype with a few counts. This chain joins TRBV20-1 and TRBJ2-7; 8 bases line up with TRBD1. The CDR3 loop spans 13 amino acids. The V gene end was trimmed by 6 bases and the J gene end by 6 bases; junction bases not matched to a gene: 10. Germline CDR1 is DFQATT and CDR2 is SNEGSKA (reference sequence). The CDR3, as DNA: TGCAGTGCGGGGAAAGACAGGGGAGGCGAGCAGTACTTC. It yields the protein CSAGKDRGGEQYF.

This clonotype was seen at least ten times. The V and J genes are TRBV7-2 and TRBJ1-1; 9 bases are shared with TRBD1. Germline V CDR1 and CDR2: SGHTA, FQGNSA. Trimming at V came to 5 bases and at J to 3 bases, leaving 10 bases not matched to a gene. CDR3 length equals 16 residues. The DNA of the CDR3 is TGTGCCAGCAGCCTGGGACAGGGAGTGGGATACACTGAAGCTTTCTTT. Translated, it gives CASSLGQGVGYTEAFF.

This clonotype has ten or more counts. CDR3 loop: CASSPRTSGNEQFF. CDR3 coding DNA: TGTGCCAGCAGCCCTCGGACTAGCGGGAATGAGCAGTTCTTC. The gene calls are TRBV13 and TRBJ2-1; TRBD2 matches at 11 bases. Germline V gene data show CDR1 as PRHDT and CDR2 as FYEKMQ (reference sequence). The CDR3 covers 14 residues. With 5 bases clipped from V and 7 bases from J, the junction kept 4 bases outside the gene matches.

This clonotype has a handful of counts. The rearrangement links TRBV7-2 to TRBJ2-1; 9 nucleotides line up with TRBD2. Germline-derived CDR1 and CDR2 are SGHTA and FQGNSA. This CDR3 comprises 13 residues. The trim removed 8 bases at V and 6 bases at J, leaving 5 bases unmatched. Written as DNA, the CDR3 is TGTGCCAGCGGCGGGAGGGCCCTCAATGAGCAGTTCTTC. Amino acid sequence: CASGGRALNEQFF.

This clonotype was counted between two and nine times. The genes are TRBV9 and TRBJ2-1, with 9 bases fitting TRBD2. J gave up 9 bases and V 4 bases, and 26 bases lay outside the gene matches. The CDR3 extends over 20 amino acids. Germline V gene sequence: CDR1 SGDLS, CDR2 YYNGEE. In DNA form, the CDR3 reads TGTGCCAGCAGCCCCACACCCGGGAGGCTAGCGGGATTTTCAGCTGTTGAGCAGTTCTTC. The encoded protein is CASSPTPGRLAGFSAVEQFF.

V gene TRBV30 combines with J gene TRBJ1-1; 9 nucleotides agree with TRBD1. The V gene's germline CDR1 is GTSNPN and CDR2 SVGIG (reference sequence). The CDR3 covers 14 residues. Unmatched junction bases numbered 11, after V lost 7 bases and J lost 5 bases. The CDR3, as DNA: TGTGCCTCCCGGGACAGGGTGCAGCAAACTGAAGCTTTCTTT. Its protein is CASRDRVQQTEAFF.

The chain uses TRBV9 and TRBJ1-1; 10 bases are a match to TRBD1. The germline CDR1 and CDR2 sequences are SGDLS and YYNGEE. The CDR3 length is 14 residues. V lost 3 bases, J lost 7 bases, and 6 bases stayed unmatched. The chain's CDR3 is CASSGDRGPGEAFF. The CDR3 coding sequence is TGTGCCAGCAGCGGGGACAGGGGCCCGGGTGAAGCTTTCTTT. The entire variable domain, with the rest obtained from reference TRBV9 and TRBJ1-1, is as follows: DSGVTQTPKHLITATGQRVTLRCSPRSGDLSVYWYQQSLDQGLQFLIQYYNGEERAKGNILERFSAQQFPDLHSELNLSSLELGDSALYFCASSGDRGPGEAFFGQGTRLTVV.

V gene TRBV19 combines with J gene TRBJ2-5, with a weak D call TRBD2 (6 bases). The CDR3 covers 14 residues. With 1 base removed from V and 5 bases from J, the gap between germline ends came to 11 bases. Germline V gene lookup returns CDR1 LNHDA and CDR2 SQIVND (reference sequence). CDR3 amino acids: CASSIGVAGETQYF. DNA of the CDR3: TGTGCCAGTAGTATAGGGGTCGCGGGGGAGACCCAGTACTTC.

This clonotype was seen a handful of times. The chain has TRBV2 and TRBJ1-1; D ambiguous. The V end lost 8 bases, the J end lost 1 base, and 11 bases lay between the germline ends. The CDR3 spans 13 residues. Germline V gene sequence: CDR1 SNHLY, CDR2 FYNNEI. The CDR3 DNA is TGTGCCAGCCCGTCTTCGGGGAACACTGAAGCTTTCTTT. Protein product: CASPSSGNTEAFF. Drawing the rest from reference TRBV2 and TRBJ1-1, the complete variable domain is EPEVTQTPSHQVTQMGQEVILRCVPISNHLYFYWYRQILGQKVEFLVSFYNNEISEKSEIFDDQFSVERPDGSNFTLKIRSTKLEDSAMYFCASPSSGNTEAFFGQGTRLTVV.

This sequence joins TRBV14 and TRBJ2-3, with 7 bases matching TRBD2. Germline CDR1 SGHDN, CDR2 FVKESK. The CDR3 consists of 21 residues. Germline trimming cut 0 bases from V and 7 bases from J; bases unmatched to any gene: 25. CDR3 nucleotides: TGTGCCAGCAGCCAAGATCGCCTAGCGGCGGACCGGACACGTACGCTGAATACGCAGTATTTT. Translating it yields CASSQDRLAADRTRTLNTQYF.

CDR3 DNA: TGTGCCAGCGGCCTAGCTTACGATACGCAGTATTTT. Residues: CASGLAYDTQYF. The chain recombines TRBV7-2 with TRBJ2-3; weak D call: TRBD2 (5 bases). Germline lookup yields CDR1 SGHTA and CDR2 FQGNSA. Trimming stripped 8 bases from V and 6 bases from J, with 12 bases between. The CDR3 sequence is 12 residues long.

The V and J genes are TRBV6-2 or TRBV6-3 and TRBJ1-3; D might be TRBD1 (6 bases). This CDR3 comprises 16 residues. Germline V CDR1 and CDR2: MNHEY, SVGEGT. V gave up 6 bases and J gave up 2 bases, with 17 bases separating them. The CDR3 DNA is TGTGCCAGCAGCTCAGACCCCGGACAGCCTGGAAACACCATATATTTT. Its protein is CASSSDPGQPGNTIYF.

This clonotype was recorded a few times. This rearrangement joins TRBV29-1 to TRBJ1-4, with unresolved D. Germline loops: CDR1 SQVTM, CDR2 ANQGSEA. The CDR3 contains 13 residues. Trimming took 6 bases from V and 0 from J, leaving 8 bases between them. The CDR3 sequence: CSVGVATNEKLFF. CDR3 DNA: TGCAGCGTGGGAGTTGCAACTAATGAAAAACTGTTTTTT.

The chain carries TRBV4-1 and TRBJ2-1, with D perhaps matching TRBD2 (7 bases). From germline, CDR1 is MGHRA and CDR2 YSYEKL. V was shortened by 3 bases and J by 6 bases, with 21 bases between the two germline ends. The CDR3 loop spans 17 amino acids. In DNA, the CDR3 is TGCGCCAGCAGCCAGCACCCTAGGGGGGGGGGGCTCAATGAGCAGTTCTTC. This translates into CASSQHPRGGGLNEQFF.

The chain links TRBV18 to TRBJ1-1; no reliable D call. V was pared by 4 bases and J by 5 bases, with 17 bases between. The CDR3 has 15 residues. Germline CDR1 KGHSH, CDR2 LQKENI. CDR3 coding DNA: TGTGCCAGCTCACGAATCGACACTATGGGAACTGAAGCTTTCTTT. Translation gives CASSRIDTMGTEAFF. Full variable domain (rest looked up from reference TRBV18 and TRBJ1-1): NAGVMQNPRHLVRRRGQEARLRCSPMKGHSHVYWYRQLPEEGLKFMVYLQKENIIDESGMPKERFSAEFPKEGPSILRIQQVVRGDSAAYFCASSRIDTMGTEAFFGQGTRLTVV.